This TCR beta chain was documented in a study of blood T cell repertoires in COVID-19. Study in general: Donors in the United States, Italy and Spain gave samples during acute or convalescent COVID-19. PBMCs, B-cell-depleted T cells, or T cells provided the cDNA or gDNA that made up the material.

The V and J ends lost 2 bases and 5 bases respectively, with 7 bases between them. Germline CDR1 reads MNHEY; CDR2 reads SVGAGI. The CDR3 contains 12 residues. One Seattle source followed patients from active infection through their disease course. TCRdb's copy holds only in-frame clones and misses some; the assay was immunoSEQ multiplex PCR. The repertoire consists of roughly 100,000 clones, with roughly 87% occurring once and the leading ten covering around 5%. The sequencing input was peripheral blood. The chain combines TRBV6-5 with TRBJ2-7; a weak D match, TRBD1 (5 bases). The sequence derives from a woman in her forties or fifties with COVID-19, enrolled during active disease. CDR3 loop: CASSYEGDEQYF. The CDR3 nucleotides are TGTGCCAGCAGTTACGAAGGGGACGAGCAGTACTTC.